The 20 T cell receptor beta chains presented below share a single source sample, sequenced in a study of technical replicates of blood from a handful of donors. The repertoire was sequenced with immunoSEQ multiplex PCR; TCRdb's copy has only in-frame clones and lacks some. The table has some 80,000 clones, 95% to 97% seen once. Sequencing was performed on T cells isolated from PBMCs. The origin of the receptors is a human donor in good health.

The chain carries TRBV4-1 and TRBJ2-3, with D tentatively TRBD1 (5 bases). This CDR3 spans 14 amino acids. The germline gives CDR1 MGHRA, CDR2 YSYEKL. The V end was cut by 1 base, the J end by 4 bases, with 9 bases between. The CDR3: CASSQGRAPDTQYF. The CDR3 DNA sequence: TGCGCCAGCAGCCAAGGCAGGGCTCCAGATACGCAGTATTTT.

This sequence joins TRBV4-1 and TRBJ1-1; no definite D call. This CDR3 region has 15 residues. CDR1 is MGHRA and CDR2 is YSYEKL in the germline V gene. V was shortened by 0 bases and J by 4 bases, with 12 bases between the two germline ends. DNA of the CDR3: TGCGCCAGCAGCCAAGAGATCGGGTTCGGCACTGAAGCTTTCTTT. Translating it yields CASSQEIGFGTEAFF.

V and J are TRBV5-4 and TRBJ2-1; 11 nucleotides agree with TRBD2. V gave up 5 bases and J gave up 8 bases; unmatched junction bases: 9. CDR3 size: 15 residues. CDR1 SGHNT and CDR2 YYREEE come from the germline V gene (reference sequence). The CDR3 spells CASRYGLAGNDEQFF. In DNA, the CDR3 is TGTGCCAGCAGATACGGACTAGCGGGTAACGATGAGCAGTTCTTC. The entire variable domain, with the rest obtained from reference TRBV5-4 and TRBJ2-1, is as follows: ETGVTQSPTHLIKTRGQQVTLRCSSQSGHNTVSWYQQALGQGPQFIFQYYREEENGRGNFPPRFSGLQFPNYSSELNVNALELDDSALYLCASRYGLAGNDEQFFGPGTRLTVL.

The rearrangement links TRBV30 to TRBJ1-2, with D tentatively TRBD1 (5 bases). The CDR3 runs 13 residues. The germline gives CDR1 GTSNPN, CDR2 SVGIG (reference sequence). CDR3 loop: CALGALGDYGYTF. In DNA form, the CDR3 reads TGTGCTTTAGGGGCTTTAGGTGACTATGGCTACACCTTC. Filled out from reference TRBV30 and TRBJ1-2, the complete variable domain reads SQTIHQWPATLVQPVGSPLSLECTVEGTSNPNLYWYRQAAGRGLQLLFYSVGIGQISSEVPQNLSASRPQDRQFILSSKKLLLSDSGFYLCALGALGDYGYTFGSGTRLTVV.

The chain recombines TRBV10-1 with TRBJ2-2; D not resolved. V lost 4 bases to trimming and J lost 1 base, with 10 bases between them. This CDR3 has 15 amino acids. The V gene's germline CDR1 is WNHNN and CDR2 SYGVQD (reference sequence). The CDR3, as DNA: TGCGCCAGCAGTGCTGAAGAGAGGAACACCGGGGAGCTGTTTTTT. Translation gives CASSAEERNTGELFF.

This rearrangement joins TRBV19 to TRBJ1-1; 7 bases are a match to TRBD1. J was trimmed by 3 bases and V by 4 bases; bases with no gene match: 8. CDR1 LNHDA and CDR2 SQIVND come from the germline V gene (reference sequence). The CDR3 is 15 residues long. The CDR3 coding sequence is TGTGCCAGTAGTACTGACAGGGAAATTGACACTGAAGCTTTCTTT. Its translation is CASSTDREIDTEAFF.

V usage is TRBV15 and J usage is TRBJ2-3; 8 nucleotides match TRBD2. Unmatched junction bases numbered 8, after V lost 1 base and J lost 5 bases. Germline V CDR1 and CDR2: LNHNV, YYDKDF (reference sequence). CDR3 length: 16 residues. CDR3 sequence reads: CATSRVSGTIRDTQYF. The CDR3 coding sequence is TGTGCCACCAGCAGAGTTAGCGGGACCATTAGAGATACGCAGTATTTT. Together with reference TRBV15 and TRBJ2-3, the CDR3 gives the full variable domain: DAMVIQNPRYQVTQFGKPVTLSCSQTLNHNVMYWYQQKSSQAPKLLFHYYDKDFNNEADTPDNFQSRRPNTSFCFLDIRSPGLGDTAMYLCATSRVSGTIRDTQYFGPGTRLTVL.

This chain joins TRBV18 and TRBJ1-5; 8 bases line up with TRBD1. The V gene end was trimmed by 5 bases and the J gene end by 7 bases; junction bases not matched to a gene: 7. The length of the CDR3 is 14 residues. Germline loops: CDR1 KGHSH, CDR2 LQKENI. CDR3 in amino acids: CASSEGQGRQPQHF. In nucleotides, the CDR3 is TGTGCCAGCTCAGAAGGACAGGGAAGGCAGCCCCAGCATTTT.

The chain is built from TRBV5-1 and TRBJ1-4, with no clear D. This CDR3 is built from 15 residues. V was trimmed by 4 bases and J by 2 bases, leaving 12 bases between them. The germline gives CDR1 SGHRS, CDR2 YFSETQ. CDR3 in DNA: TGCGCCAGCAGCCAAGCTGTACCGACTAATGAAAAACTGTTTTTT. It specifies CASSQAVPTNEKLFF.

CDR3 in DNA: TGTGCCAGCAGTTTATCGACAGGGGCTGACGGCTACACCTTC. This translates into CASSLSTGADGYTF. This rearrangement joins TRBV27 to TRBJ1-2; 8 bases agree with TRBD1. The CDR3 is 14 amino acids. V lost 0 bases to trimming and J lost 8 bases; unmatched junction nucleotides: 5. Looked up from germline, CDR1 is MNHEY and CDR2 is SMNVEV (reference sequence).

CDR3 in DNA: TGTGCCAGCAGAGGGACTAGCGGGAGCACAGATACGCAGTATTTT. It translates to CASRGTSGSTDTQYF. V gene TRBV7-9 combines with J gene TRBJ2-3; 12 bases agree with TRBD2. The CDR3 covers 15 residues. Losses at the gene ends were 6 bases for V and 0 bases for J; bases not matched to a gene: 1. The germline gives CDR1 SEHNR, CDR2 FQNEAQ (reference sequence). Using reference TRBV7-9 and TRBJ2-3 for the parts outside the CDR3, the full variable domain is DTGVSQNPRHKITKRGQNVTFRCDPISEHNRLYWYRQTLGQGPEFLTYFQNEAQLEKSRLLSDRFSAERPKGSFSTLEIQRTEQGDSAMYLCASRGTSGSTDTQYFGPGTRLTVL.

This rearrangement joins TRBV28 to TRBJ1-1, with TRBD1 matching over 10 bases. CDR1 is MDHEN and CDR2 is SYDVKM in the germline V gene. Unmatched junction bases numbered 10, after V lost 2 bases and J lost 4 bases. This CDR3 is built from 17 residues. CDR3 sequence: CASSLIRTGGVGTEAFF. The CDR3 nucleotides read TGTGCCAGCAGTTTAATTAGGACAGGGGGGGTGGGCACTGAAGCTTTCTTT.

The chain has TRBV13 and TRBJ1-1; perhaps TRBD1 as D (5 bases). Germline CDR1 and CDR2: PRHDT and FYEKMQ (reference sequence). V lost 5 bases and J lost 4, with 14 bases in between. CDR3 length: 14 residues. CDR3 in amino acids: CASSPGGEGTEAFF. The DNA of the CDR3 is TGTGCCAGCAGCCCCGGGGGAGAGGGCACTGAAGCTTTCTTT. Variable domain in full (rest from reference TRBV13 and TRBJ1-1): AAGVIQSPRHLIKEKRETATLKCYPIPRHDTVYWYQQGPGQDPQFLISFYEKMQSDKGSIPDRFSAQQFSDYHSELNMSSLELGDSALYFCASSPGGEGTEAFFGQGTRLTVV.

The chain links TRBV9 to TRBJ2-2, with 9 bases lining up with TRBD2. CDR1 and CDR2 (germline): SGDLS, YYNGEE. The ends lost 4 bases at V and 1 base at J; junction bases unmatched: 5. This CDR3 contains 16 residues. CDR3 protein: CASSSLAGVNTGELFF. The CDR3 DNA sequence: TGTGCCAGCAGCTCTTTAGCGGGAGTGAACACCGGGGAGCTGTTTTTT.

This clone was seen just once. J is TRBJ2-7 and V is TRBV19; D may be TRBD2 (5 bases). Germline assignment: CDR1 LNHDA and CDR2 SQIVND (reference sequence). This CDR3 contains 15 residues. V was shortened by 3 bases and J by 6 bases, with 18 bases between the two germline ends. The CDR3 reads CASSIFLGREREQYF. The CDR3 DNA follows: TGTGCCAGTAGTATTTTCCTAGGACGGGAACGCGAGCAGTACTTC.

This clone showed up just once. V and J are TRBV15 and TRBJ2-3, with D possibly matching TRBD2 (6 bases). Germline V CDR1 and CDR2: LNHNV, YYDKDF (reference sequence). Trimming removed 1 base at V and 5 bases at J, with 13 bases between. The CDR3 has 15 residues. For the CDR3, the DNA is TGTGCCACCAGCAGAGGGGGGGAAGGGATAGATACGCAGTATTTT. Translating it yields CATSRGGEGIDTQYF.

The gene calls are TRBV30 and TRBJ2-1; 9 bases line up with TRBD2. Germline loops: CDR1 GTSNPN, CDR2 SVGIG (reference sequence). The CDR3 is 15 residues long. V dropped 0 bases and J dropped 4; count of bases not matched to a gene: 4. CDR3 sequence: CAWSVTSGSYNEQFF. The DNA of the CDR3 is TGTGCCTGGAGTGTAACTAGCGGGTCTTACAATGAGCAGTTCTTC.

The genes are TRBV29-1 and TRBJ1-3, with D unclear. The V and J ends lost 7 bases and 0 bases respectively, with 10 bases between them. The CDR3 sequence is 13 residues long. The germline gives CDR1 SQVTM, CDR2 ANQGSEA. CDR3 protein: CSGQRDSGNTIYF. DNA for the CDR3: TGCAGCGGCCAACGGGACTCTGGAAACACCATATATTTT. Complete variable domain (other parts from reference TRBV29-1 and TRBJ1-3): SAVISQKPSRDICQRGTSLTIQCQVDSQVTMMFWYRQQPGQSLTLIATANQGSEATYESGFVIDKFPISRPNLTFSTLTVSNMSPEDSSIYLCSGQRDSGNTIYFGEGSWLTVV.

This chain joins TRBV6-5 and TRBJ2-7; weak D call: TRBD2 (5 bases). Germline V gene sequence: CDR1 MNHEY, CDR2 SVGAGI. CDR3 size: 15 residues. V lost 2 bases and J 2 bases, leaving 13 bases between the germline ends. The chain's CDR3 is CASSYDEGYTYEQYF. The CDR3, as DNA: TGTGCCAGCAGTTACGATGAGGGATACACCTACGAGCAGTACTTC.

The V gene is TRBV19, the J gene TRBJ2-3; TRBD2 is a possible D gene (5 bases). Germline V gives CDR1 LNHDA, CDR2 SQIVND (reference sequence). The CDR3 runs 14 residues. V was pared by 5 bases and J by 5 bases, with 14 bases between. The CDR3 nucleotides are TGTGCCAGTAGTCGGTGGGAGCGAGAAGATACGCAGTATTTT. It codes for CASSRWEREDTQYF. Using reference TRBV19 and TRBJ2-3 for the parts outside the CDR3, the full variable domain is DGGITQSPKYLFRKEGQNVTLSCEQNLNHDAMYWYRQDPGQGLRLIYYSQIVNDFQKGDIAEGYSVSREKKESFPLTVTSAQKNPTAFYLCASSRWEREDTQYFGPGTRLTVL.